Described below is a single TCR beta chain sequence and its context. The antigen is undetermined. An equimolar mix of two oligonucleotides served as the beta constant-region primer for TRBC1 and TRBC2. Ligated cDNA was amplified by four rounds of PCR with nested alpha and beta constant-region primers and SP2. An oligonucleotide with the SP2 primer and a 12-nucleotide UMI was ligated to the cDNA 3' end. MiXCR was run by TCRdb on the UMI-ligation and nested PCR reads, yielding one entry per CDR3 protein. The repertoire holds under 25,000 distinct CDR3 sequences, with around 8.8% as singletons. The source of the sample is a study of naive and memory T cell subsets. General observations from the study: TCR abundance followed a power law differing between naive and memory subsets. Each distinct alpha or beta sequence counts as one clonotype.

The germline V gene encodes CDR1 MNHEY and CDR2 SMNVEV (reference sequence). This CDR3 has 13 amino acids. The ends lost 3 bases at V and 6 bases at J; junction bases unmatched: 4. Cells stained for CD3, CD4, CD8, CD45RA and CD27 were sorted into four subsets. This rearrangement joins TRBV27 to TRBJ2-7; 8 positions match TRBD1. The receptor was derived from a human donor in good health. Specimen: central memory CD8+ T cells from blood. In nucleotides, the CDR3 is TGTGCCAGCAGTTTCAGGGGGCGATCCGAGCAGTACTTC. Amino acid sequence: CASSFRGRSEQYF.